This T cell receptor (beta chain) was sequenced for a study of blood T cell repertoires in COVID-19. Study-level background: Acute and convalescent COVID-19 specimens originated in the United States, Italy and Spain. From T cells, B-cell-depleted T cells, or PBMCs came the material, which was cDNA or gDNA.

In the source study's methods: Quantification of nucleated cells was approximated via reference gene primer amplification. Here immunoSEQ multiplex PCR was the method, and the copy in TCRdb shows in-frame clones only, minus some. The DNA gave D and trimming, while V, J and clone size come from that table. The profile covers roughly 250,000 clones, with less than 85% appearing a single time and 4.9% taken by the ten largest. Per the germline V gene, CDR1 is LNHNV and CDR2 is YYDKDF (reference sequence). With 0 bases removed from V and 8 bases from J, the gap between germline ends came to 13 bases. This CDR3 has 14 amino acids. This clone has just one count.

This chain links TRBV15 with TRBJ1-2, with D possibly being TRBD1 (5 bases). The sequencing input was peripheral blood. The TCR sequence derives from a woman aged 80 or over with active or convalescent COVID-19. The CDR3 loop reads CATSREGPLVGYTF. In DNA form, the CDR3 reads TGTGCCACCAGCAGAGAGGGGCCGCTTGTAGGCTACACCTTC.